The clone carrying this T cell receptor (beta chain) was found many times. The antigen remains undetermined. The entry originates in a study of read filtering for tumor transcriptome and immune sequencing. Study-level information: Revised staging placed eight or nine patients in R-ISS I, 15 to 20 in II, 6 or 7 in III.

Study-level points and caveats: Single-read clonotypes: about 82% of IR-seq clonotypes (roughly 3.2% of reads), more than 70% of RNA-seq clonotypes (approximately 43% of reads).

CDR3 size: 14 residues. Germline V gene sequence: CDR1 MNHNY, CDR2 SVGAGI (reference sequence). Trimming stripped 0 bases from V and 0 bases from J, with 5 bases between. This library used roughly 400 ng RNA and molecular barcoded adaptors spanning alpha/delta and beta/gamma chains. TCRdb reprocessed the reads via MiXCR and lists one record per CDR3 protein. The sample includes some 80,000 distinct CDR3 sequences, 9% to 15% of them seen just once. Specimen: a population of CD138-negative cells sorted from bone marrow. V usage is TRBV6-6 and J usage is TRBJ1-1; D unresolved. The sequence derives from a donor at least 40 years old with multiple myeloma. This chain's CDR3 is CASSYSSVNTEAFF. The CDR3 DNA follows: TGTGCCAGCAGTTACTCATCGGTGAACACTGAAGCTTTCTTT.